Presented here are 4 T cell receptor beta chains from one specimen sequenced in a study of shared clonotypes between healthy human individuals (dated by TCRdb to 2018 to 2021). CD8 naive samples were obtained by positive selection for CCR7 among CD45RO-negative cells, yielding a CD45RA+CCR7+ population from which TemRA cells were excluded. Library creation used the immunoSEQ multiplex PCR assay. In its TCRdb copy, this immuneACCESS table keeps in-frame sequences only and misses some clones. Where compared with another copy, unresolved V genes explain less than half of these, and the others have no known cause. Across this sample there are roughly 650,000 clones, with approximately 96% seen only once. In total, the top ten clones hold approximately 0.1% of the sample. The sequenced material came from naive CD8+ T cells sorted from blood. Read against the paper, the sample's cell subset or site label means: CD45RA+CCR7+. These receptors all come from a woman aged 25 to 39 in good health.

The CDR3 spells CASSVTGYEQFF. CDR3 DNA: TGTGCCAGCAGCGTAACAGGGTATGAGCAGTTCTTC. This sequence joins TRBV13 and TRBJ2-1; possibly TRBD1 for D (6 bases). CDR1 is PRHDT, CDR2 FYEKMQ, per germline (reference sequence). With 5 bases removed from V and 8 bases from J, the gap between germline ends came to 10 bases. The length of the CDR3 is 12 residues.

The CDR3 protein is CASSLSGQALAGYTF. The CDR3 coding sequence is TGTGCCAGCAGTTTATCGGGACAGGCCTTGGCTGGCTACACCTTC. The chain recombines TRBV27 with TRBJ1-2; 8 bases line up with TRBD1. Germline V gives CDR1 MNHEY, CDR2 SMNVEV (reference sequence). There are 15 residues in the CDR3. J lost 7 bases, V lost 0 bases, and 7 bases had no gene match.

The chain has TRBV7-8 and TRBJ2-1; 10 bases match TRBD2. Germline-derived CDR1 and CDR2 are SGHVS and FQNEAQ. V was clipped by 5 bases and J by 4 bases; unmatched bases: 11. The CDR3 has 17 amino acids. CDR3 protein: CASSTEPSGSGYNEQFF. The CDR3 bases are TGTGCCAGCAGCACAGAACCTAGCGGGAGCGGTTACAATGAGCAGTTCTTC.

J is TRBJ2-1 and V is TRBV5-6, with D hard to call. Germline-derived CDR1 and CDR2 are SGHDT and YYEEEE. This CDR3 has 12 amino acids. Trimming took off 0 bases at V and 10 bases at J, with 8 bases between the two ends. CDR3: CASSLDPLEQFF. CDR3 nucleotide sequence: TGTGCCAGCAGCTTGGACCCCCTGGAGCAGTTCTTC.